These T cell receptor beta chains were read from a single sample in a study of T cell responses to AZD1222 COVID-19 vaccine. Sequencing used immunoSEQ multiplex PCR; TCRdb keeps in-frame clones, though not all of them. The sample contains over 60,000 clones, about 88% of which appear only once. Here the sequenced sample was peripheral blood, taken 28 days after the second dose of the MenACWY control vaccine. The receptors were gathered from an adult who received the MenACWY meningococcal vaccine as a control. The CDR3 runs from the conserved cysteine through the conserved F or W. A D gene is named only where the DNA matches it firmly. The size field is filled for only some rows; it gives once, few, many or a size class.

j_call clone_size cdr3_length v_call d_call cdr3_aa cdr3_nt
TRBJ1-3 NA 17 TRBV18 NA CASSPQSGGSSGNTIYF TGTGCCAGCTCACCACAATCCGGTGGGAGCTCTGGAAACACCATATATTTT
TRBJ2-3 NA 14 TRBV12-5 NA CASGTGQPTDTQYF TGTGCTAGTGGTACCGGACAGCCGACAGATACGCAGTATTTT
TRBJ2-1 NA 15 TRBV28 TRBD2 CASSSPAGGYNEQFF TGTGCCAGCAGTTCCCCAGCGGGGGGGTACAATGAGCAGTTCTTC
TRBJ1-1 NA 15 TRBV6-1 NA CASSEMIQTNTEAFF TGTGCCAGCAGTGAAATGATCCAGACGAACACTGAAGCTTTCTTT
TRBJ1-5 NA 20 TRBV5-4 TRBD1 CASSLEGQGGYRVMDQPQHF TGTGCCAGCAGCTTGGAGGGACAGGGGGGATATCGCGTGATGGATCAGCCCCAGCATTTT
TRBJ1-1 NA 12 TRBV7-9 NA CASRGENTEAFF TGTGCCAGCAGGGGGGAGAACACTGAAGCTTTCTTT
TRBJ1-2 NA 12 TRBV30 NA CAWRRGSYGYTF TGTGCCTGGAGGAGGGGTTCCTATGGCTACACCTTC
TRBJ1-1 NA 14 TRBV28 NA CASSSPIPNTEAFF TGTGCCAGCAGTTCGCCGATACCGAACACTGAAGCTTTCTTT
TRBJ1-1 once 21 TRBV29-1 NA CSATARGVGAGTNPENTEAFF TGCAGCGCAACGGCGAGGGGAGTCGGTGCGGGGACAAATCCCGAAAACACTGAAGCTTTCTTT
TRBJ1-3 NA 15 TRBV3-1/TRBV3-2 NA CASSQDVNSGNTIYF TGTGCCAGCAGCCAAGATGTTAACTCTGGAAACACCATATATTTT
TRBJ1-2 NA 14 TRBV7-2 NA CASSAGQFNYGYTF TGTGCCAGCAGCGCCGGACAGTTTAACTATGGCTACACCTTC